This T cell receptor (beta chain) appears in the sequencing data of a study of shared clonotypes between healthy human individuals. Profiled with immunoSEQ multiplex PCR; TCRdb holds only in-frame clones, not every one. The table shows 2,500,000 or so clones, with 85% to 95% occurring only once. CD4+ cells yielded CD45RA+ naive and CD45RA-negative memory subsets. Germline lookup yields CDR1 MDHEN and CDR2 SYDVKM. The CDR3 loop spans 16 amino acids. V lost 3 bases and J lost 5, with 19 bases in between. The chain employs TRBV28 and TRBJ2-5; D is perhaps TRBD1 (5 bases). Source material: naive CD4+ T cells sorted from blood. Subset reported: CD45RA+ positively selected. The TCR was taken from a man between 18 and 35 years old in good health. CDR3 loop: CASSLAGIAYGETQYF. The CDR3 DNA follows: TGTGCCAGCAGTTTGGCAGGGATTGCCTACGGGGAGACCCAGTACTTC.